This T cell receptor beta chain came from a study of beta chain features in type 1 diabetes (dated by TCRdb to the late 2010s). Looking at the study overall: Mean age, gender distribution, total cell number and subset yield were not different between patients and healthy donors. A total of roughly 99 million sorted cells were examined across all samples, and the number of cells per subset was strongly correlated with RNA yield. In the study, recently diagnosed type 1 diabetes patients and matched healthy donors were compared on the TCRB repertoires of their sorted circulating CD4+ T cell subsets. Regulatory and stem cell-like memory subsets were isolated from only 8 patients and roughly 8 healthy donors, whereas naive and central memory subsets came from all 30 or so donors.

The High Capacity cDNA Reverse Transcription Kit was used to reverse transcribe all of the isolated RNA, meaning that expressed TCRB transcripts were what got sequenced. Deep immunoSEQ sequencing was applied to naive, central memory and regulatory T cell samples, giving an average of roughly 3.5 million total reads per sample. Sorted cells were lysed in RLT buffer and RNA was extracted with DNase-treated RNeasy Micro or Mini kits, depending on cell number. To prevent cross-contamination, each cell subset was processed individually, whereas patient and healthy donor samples were processed jointly. The immunoSEQ multiplex PCR was used to amplify TCRB sequences from cDNA, yielding 87-bp fragments that span the CDR3 region. Sequencing of the amplicons was done on the Illumina HiSeq platform. The original methods were these. Synthetic template baselines were used to correct PCR bias computationally, reads within Hamming distance 2 were collapsed together, and singletons that could not be merged were discarded. Reads were aligned to IMGT to assign V, D and J genes, CDR3 length, and insertions or deletions at six rearrangement sites. Within each subset, clonotype counts were normalized to sorted cell number, and only after that were true diversity and Gini coefficients computed with the tcR R package. The overlap coefficient, calculated on TCRB nucleotide sequences, was used to quantify repertoire sharing. As a proxy for the pre-selection repertoire, out-of-frame TCRB sequences from naive cells were analyzed. TCRdb holds this immuneACCESS table with in-frame rearrangements only. Some clones are missing; in checked studies, unresolved V genes explain under half, and the rest has no known cause. The V and J calls and clone size were taken over from that table, and D and trimming were inferred from the DNA. The sample data list a few hundred thousand clones, and 14% of these were observed just once. The leading ten clones occupy about 0.017% of the sample.

Note on this clone: Its antigen is unknown. Base quality data are lacking; no much larger clone is found one base away.

The germline V gene yields SGDLS for CDR1 and YYNGEE for CDR2. Trimming costs V 0 bases and J 5 bases, and their ends lie 6 bases apart. The CDR3 spans 13 residues, from the cysteine through the phenylalanine. CDR3 DNA is the only sequence kept; it has 39 bases, read in frame from the first base. The research as a whole found: Type 1 diabetes patients showed a moderate but significant shortening of TCRB CDR3 length in all four CD4+ subsets. Only small numbers of individuals were included in the HLA sub-analyses, which left unresolved whether HLA type had any influence on TCRB rearrangement. At VDJ recombination sites, patients with type 1 diabetes made fewer insertions and deleted more nucleotides, a pattern implying thymic rearrangement abnormalities. Shorter templates might have been favored by PCR, but patient and control samples were amplified and corrected together, so both groups would have been affected equally by any skew. Because cDNA was sequenced instead of genomic DNA, highly expressing activated cells could be over-represented, though the groups showed no difference in activation or CD3 levels. Naive, central memory and regulatory TCRB repertoires appeared more similar among patients than among healthy donors.

Each donor gave one peripheral blood draw, averaging about 120 mL, which was collected into heparinised tubes. A BD FACSAria II and a panel including CD45RO, CCR7, CD25, CD127, CD95 and CD27 were used to sort naive, central memory, regulatory and stem cell-like memory CD4+ T cells. Every sorted population had a purity above 95%. PBMCs were separated immediately by Lymphoprep density gradient centrifugation and were stained directly, without being cultured. Samples were stained and sorted in pairs, with one healthy donor and one patient per experiment, so that batch effects were minimized. The sequencing sample was made of naive CD4+ T cells from blood. Explained via the paper, the cell subset or site label denotes: true naive CD4+ T cells. The rearrangement joined TRBV9 to TRBJ2-1; no D gene call is confident. The TCR originated in a man aged 30 to 45 with type 1 diabetes. For the CDR3, the sequence is CASSVGLDNEQFF. The DNA sequence is given as TGTGCCAGCAGCGTAGGACTTGACAATGAGCAGTTCTTC. With the rest looked up from the reference TRBV9 and TRBJ2-1 genes rather than sequenced, the full variable domain is DSGVTQTPKHLITATGQRVTLRCSPRSGDLSVYWYQQSLDQGLQFLIQYYNGEERAKGNILERFSAQQFPDLHSELNLSSLELGDSALYFCASSVGLDNEQFFGPGTRLTVL.